The clone carrying this T cell receptor (beta chain) has a count of ten or more. Time point: pre-sensitization, week 0. Treatment meaning: therapeutic diphenylcyclopropenone sensitization with weekly scalp DPC. Blood collection happened ahead of applying each patch test. The sample originates from a study of human T cells and chemical hapten exposure. Unique molecular identifiers were linked by the library to individual cDNA molecules. Each CDR3 protein gets one entry after TCRdb re-called the RACE reads with MiXCR. The sample lists some 110,000 distinct CDR3 sequences; approximately 12% were seen once. The CDR3 length is 14 residues. From germline, CDR1 is DFQATT and CDR2 SNEGSKA (reference sequence). V dropped 0 bases and J dropped 4 bases, with 10 bases sitting between them.

The starting material was whole blood, obtained in connection with sensitization to the hapten diphenylcyclopropenone (DPC). The origin of this receptor is a woman between 45 and 65 years old with alopecia areata. Some clones in this sample may be carry-over from other donors' samples. The chain combines TRBV20-1 with TRBJ2-1; D perhaps matches TRBD2 (6 bases). CDR3 in DNA: TGCAGTGCTAGAGACCGAGCGGGTTACAATGAGCAGTTCTTC. This gives the protein CSARDRAGYNEQFF.